This T cell receptor beta chain was sequenced during a study of post-analysis software for immune sequencing data. Study in general: Relapsing-remitting, secondary progressive and progressive-relapsing multiple sclerosis courses were included.

As concerns this clonotype: The antigen is undetermined.

Study outcomes and limitations: The normalized Chao1 diversity of multiple sclerosis patients was significantly lower than that of controls. Analysis by F measure revealed that same-batch samples clustered strongly together. Included in a set of five TRBV segments more frequent in patients than controls were TRBV5-6, TRBV5-1 and TRBV20-1.

Germline CDR1 reads GTSNPN; CDR2 reads SVGIG (reference sequence). The CDR3 contains 12 residues. Trimming pared 8 bases from V and 8 bases from J, leaving 16 bases between. Unique molecular identifiers tagged the TCR beta cDNA libraries. Roughly 0.5 million cDNA molecules were obtained from 1 to 10 million T cells. A single record per CDR3 protein comes from TCRdb applying MiXCR to the PCR reads. The table has 600,000 to 700,000 distinct CDR3 sequences, 59% seen once. The chain carries TRBV30 and TRBJ2-1; the D gene could be TRBD1 or TRBD2 (5 bases each). Material: blood. The sequence was collected from a girl aged 2-10 years with multiple sclerosis. DNA for the CDR3: TGTGCCCACTCGACCGGGGACGATGAGCAGTTCTTC. It specifies CAHSTGDDEQFF.